This T cell receptor beta chain is drawn from a study of OX40 agonist ivuxolimab in advanced cancers. Study overall: Those treated in dose escalation had hepatocellular carcinoma, melanoma, renal cell cancer or head and neck cancer.

Germline V gene lookup returns CDR1 SGHRS and CDR2 YFSETQ. CDR3 size: 13 residues. V lost 1 base and J lost 6, with 9 bases in between. The assay was immunoSEQ multiplex PCR, and TCRdb's table has in-frame clones only and misses some. The sample shows under 55,000 clones, around 80% of them seen only once. The clonotype was recovered from an adult with an advanced solid tumor such as melanoma, head and neck, liver or kidney cancer. The specimen was CD4+ or CD8+ T cells sorted from blood, collected in a trial of the OX40 agonist ivuxolimab. This chain uses TRBV5-1 with TRBJ2-3; D is unresolved. CDR3 bases: TGCGCCAGCAGCTTGCGCTCCGAGGATACGCAGTATTTT. Translating gives CASSLRSEDTQYF.